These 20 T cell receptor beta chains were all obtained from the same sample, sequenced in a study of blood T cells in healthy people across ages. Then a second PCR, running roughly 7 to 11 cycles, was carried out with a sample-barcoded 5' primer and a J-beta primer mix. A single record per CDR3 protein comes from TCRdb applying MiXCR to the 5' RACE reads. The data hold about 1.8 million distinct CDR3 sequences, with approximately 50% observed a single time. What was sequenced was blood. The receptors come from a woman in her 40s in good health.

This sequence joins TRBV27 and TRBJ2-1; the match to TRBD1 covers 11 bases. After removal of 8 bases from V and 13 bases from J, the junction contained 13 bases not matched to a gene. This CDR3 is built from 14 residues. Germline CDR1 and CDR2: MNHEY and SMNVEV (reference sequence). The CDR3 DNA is TGTGCCAGCCGGCCAATGGGACAGGGGGGTGACCAGTTCTTC. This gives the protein CASRPMGQGGDQFF.

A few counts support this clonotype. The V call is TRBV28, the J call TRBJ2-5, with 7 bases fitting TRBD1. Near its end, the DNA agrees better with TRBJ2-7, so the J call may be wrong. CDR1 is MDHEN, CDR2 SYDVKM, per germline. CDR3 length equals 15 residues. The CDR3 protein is CASKDTGTVLYEQYF. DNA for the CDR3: TGTGCCAGCAAGGATACCGGGACAGTGCTCTACGAGCAGTACTTC.

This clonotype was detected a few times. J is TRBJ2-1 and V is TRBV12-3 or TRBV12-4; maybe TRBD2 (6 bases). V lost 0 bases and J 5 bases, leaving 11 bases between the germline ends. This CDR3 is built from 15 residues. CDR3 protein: CASSLASGKNNEQFF. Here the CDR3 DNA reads TGTGCCAGCAGTTTAGCTAGCGGAAAGAACAATGAGCAGTTCTTC.

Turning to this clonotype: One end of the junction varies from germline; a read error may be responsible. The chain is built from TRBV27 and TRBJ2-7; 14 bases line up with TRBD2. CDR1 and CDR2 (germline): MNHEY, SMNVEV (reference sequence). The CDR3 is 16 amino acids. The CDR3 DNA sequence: TGTGCCAGCAGTTCGACTAGCGGGGGGGCGGGCTACGAGAAGTACTTC. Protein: CASSSTSGGAGYEKYF.

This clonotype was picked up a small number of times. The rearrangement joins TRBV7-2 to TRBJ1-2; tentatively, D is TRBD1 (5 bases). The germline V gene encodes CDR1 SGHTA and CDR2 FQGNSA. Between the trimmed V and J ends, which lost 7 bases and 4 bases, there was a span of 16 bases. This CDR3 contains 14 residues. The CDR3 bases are TGTGCCAGCACCCCGGCAGGGAGGAGCTATGGCTACACCTTC. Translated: CASTPAGRSYGYTF. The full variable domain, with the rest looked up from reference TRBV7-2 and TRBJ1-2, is GAGVSQSPSNKVTEKGKDVELRCDPISGHTALYWYRQSLGQGLEFLIYFQGNSAPDKSGLPSDRFSAERTGGSVSTLTIQRTQQEDSAVYLCASTPAGRSYGYTFGSGTRLTVV.

The CDR3 coding sequence is TGTGCCACCAGTGATTTTGGGACAGGCTTGTCAGATACGCAGTATTTT. This sequence encodes CATSDFGTGLSDTQYF. The chain uses TRBV24-1 and TRBJ2-3, with 8 bases that match TRBD1. V lost 1 base, J lost 4 bases, and 6 bases stayed unmatched. Germline CDR1 and CDR2: KGHDR and SFDVKD. This CDR3 is built from 16 residues.

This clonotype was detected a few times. CDR3 sequence: CASESRTYGYTF. The CDR3 DNA is TGTGCCAGCGAATCCAGGACCTATGGCTACACCTTC. This chain joins TRBV7-9 and TRBJ1-2, with D unresolved. The germline V gene has CDR1 SEHNR and CDR2 FQNEAQ (reference sequence). The CDR3 is 12 residues long. Between the trimmed V and J ends, which lost 8 bases and 4 bases, there was a span of 11 bases. Looking up the rest from reference TRBV7-9 and TRBJ1-2 gives the full variable domain: DTGVSQNPRHKITKRGQNVTFRCDPISEHNRLYWYRQTLGQGPEFLTYFQNEAQLEKSRLLSDRFSAERPKGSFSTLEIQRTEQGDSAMYLCASESRTYGYTFGSGTRLTVV.

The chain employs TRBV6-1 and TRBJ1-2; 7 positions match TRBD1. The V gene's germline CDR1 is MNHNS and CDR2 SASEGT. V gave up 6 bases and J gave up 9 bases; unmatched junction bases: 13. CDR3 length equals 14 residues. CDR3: CASRLGTAKLSYTF. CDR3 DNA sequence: TGTGCCAGCAGACTTGGGACAGCCAAGCTGAGCTACACCTTC.

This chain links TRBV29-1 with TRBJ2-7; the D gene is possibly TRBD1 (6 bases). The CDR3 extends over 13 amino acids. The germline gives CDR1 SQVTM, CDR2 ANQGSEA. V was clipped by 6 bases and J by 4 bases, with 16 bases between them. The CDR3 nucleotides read TGCAGCGTCAGCCGGGACACCAATTACGAGCAGTACTTC. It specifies CSVSRDTNYEQYF.

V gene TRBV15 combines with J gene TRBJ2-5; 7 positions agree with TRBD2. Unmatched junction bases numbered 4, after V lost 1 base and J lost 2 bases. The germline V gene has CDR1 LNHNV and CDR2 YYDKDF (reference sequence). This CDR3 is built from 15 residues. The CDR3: CATSRVAGVQETQYF. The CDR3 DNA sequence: TGTGCCACCAGCAGAGTTGCGGGGGTACAAGAGACCCAGTACTTC.

The CDR3 DNA is TGCGCCAGCAGCGAAGGACAGGGGAGCACTGAAGCTTTCTTT. Residues: CASSEGQGSTEAFF. The chain employs TRBV5-1 and TRBJ1-1; TRBD1 agrees at 9 bases. Germline CDR1 and CDR2: SGHRS and YFSETQ. V was clipped by 4 bases and J by 4 bases; unmatched bases: 5. This CDR3 comprises 14 residues.

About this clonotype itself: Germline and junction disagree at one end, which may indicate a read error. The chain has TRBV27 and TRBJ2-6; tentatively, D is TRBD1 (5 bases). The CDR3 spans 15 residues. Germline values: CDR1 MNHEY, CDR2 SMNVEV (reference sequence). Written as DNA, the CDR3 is TGTGCCAGCAGTTCACTTTACTCTGGGGCCAACGTCCTGGCTTTC. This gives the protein CASSSLYSGANVLAF.

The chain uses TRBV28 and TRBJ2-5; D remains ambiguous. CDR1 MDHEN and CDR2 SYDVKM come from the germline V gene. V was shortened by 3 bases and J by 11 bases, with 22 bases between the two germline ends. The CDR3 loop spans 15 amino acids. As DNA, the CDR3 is TGTGCCAGCAGTTTCATTTCTGACTCCTACAATGAGCAGTACTTC. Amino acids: CASSFISDSYNEQYF.

The CDR3 DNA is TGTGCCAGCAGCGAGGACAGGGCGGGTTATAACAGCAATCAGCCCCAGCATTTT. Translating gives CASSEDRAGYNSNQPQHF. The chain carries TRBV7-9 and TRBJ1-5; 8 nucleotides align to TRBD1. From germline, CDR1 is SEHNR and CDR2 FQNEAQ (reference sequence). The CDR3 contains 18 residues. Germline trimming cut 5 bases from V and 1 base from J; bases unmatched to any gene: 13. The full variable domain, in which reference TRBV7-9 and TRBJ1-5 provide the parts outside the CDR3, is DTGVSQNPRHKITKRGQNVTFRCDPISEHNRLYWYRQTLGQGPEFLTYFQNEAQLEKSRLLSDRFSAERPKGSFSTLEIQRTEQGDSAMYLCASSEDRAGYNSNQPQHFGDGTRLSIL.

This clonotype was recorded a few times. The CDR3 DNA reads as TGCAGCGTTCCCCTCGGAGGAGGTCGGACTGAAGCTTTCTTT. It encodes CSVPLGGGRTEAFF. J is TRBJ1-1 and V is TRBV29-1; no clear D gene. From germline, CDR1 is SQVTM and CDR2 ANQGSEA. V shed 5 bases and J shed 5 bases, with 18 bases lying between them. The CDR3 is 14 amino acids.

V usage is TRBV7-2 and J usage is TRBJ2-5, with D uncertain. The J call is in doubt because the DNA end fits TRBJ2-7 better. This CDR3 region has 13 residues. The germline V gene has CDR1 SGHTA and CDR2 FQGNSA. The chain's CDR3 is CASSLPTSHEQYF. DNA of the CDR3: TGTGCCAGCAGCTTACCGACATCCCACGAGCAGTACTTC.

The CDR3 DNA reads as TGTGCCAGCAGCCCCGCTAGGGGAGGCTACAATCAGCCCCAGCATTTT. The encoded protein is CASSPARGGYNQPQHF. The chain couples TRBV12-3 or TRBV12-4 to TRBJ1-5, with D tentatively TRBD1 (5 bases). CDR3 size: 16 residues. V lost 6 bases to trimming and J lost 3 bases, with 18 bases between them.

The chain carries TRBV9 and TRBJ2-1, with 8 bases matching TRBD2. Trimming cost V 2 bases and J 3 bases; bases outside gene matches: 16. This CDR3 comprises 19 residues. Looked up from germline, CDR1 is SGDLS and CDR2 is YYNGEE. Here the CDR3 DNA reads TGTGCCAGCAGCGTTCCGGCAGGGGAGGTAGCGGGACACTACAATGAGCAGTTCTTC. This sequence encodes CASSVPAGEVAGHYNEQFF.

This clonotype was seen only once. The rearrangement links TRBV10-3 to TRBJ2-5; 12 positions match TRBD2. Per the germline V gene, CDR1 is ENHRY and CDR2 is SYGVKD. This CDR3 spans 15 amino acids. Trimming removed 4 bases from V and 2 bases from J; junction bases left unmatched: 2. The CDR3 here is CAISGLAGDQETQYF. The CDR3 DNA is TGTGCCATCAGTGGACTAGCGGGGGATCAAGAGACCCAGTACTTC.

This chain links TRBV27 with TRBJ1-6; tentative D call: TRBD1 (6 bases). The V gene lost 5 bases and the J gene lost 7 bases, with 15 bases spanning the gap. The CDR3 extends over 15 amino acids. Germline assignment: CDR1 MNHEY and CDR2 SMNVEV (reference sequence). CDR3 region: CASSPLGTLNSPLHF. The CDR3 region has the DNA TGTGCCAGCAGTCCACTGGGGACACTCAATTCACCCCTCCACTTT.